The 13 T cell receptor beta chains reported below all come from one sample, sequenced in a study of CD4 T cells in relation to SARS-CoV-2 and coronaviruses. The assay was immunoSEQ multiplex PCR, and TCRdb's table has in-frame clones only and misses some. The sample has about 56,000 clones; about 92% are singletons. Material for sequencing was naive CD4+ T cells from PBMCs. Described subset: naive CD4+ T cells isolated by negative enrichment. These receptors were taken from an adult with COVID-19.

The rearrangement uses TRBV7-9 and TRBJ2-5; 7 bases align to TRBD2. This CDR3 has 16 amino acids. Germline V gene lookup returns CDR1 SEHNR and CDR2 FQNEAQ (reference sequence). V shed 5 bases, J shed 5 bases, and the junction held 14 bases outside the gene matches. The CDR3 region has the DNA TGTGCCAGCAGCAACCGGGACTACCCGATGAGGGAGACCCAGTACTTC. It translates to CASSNRDYPMRETQYF.

This sequence joins TRBV11-2 and TRBJ2-7; 9 bases are shared with TRBD1. This CDR3 spans 14 amino acids. Per the germline V gene, CDR1 is SGHAT and CDR2 is FQNNGV. V trimming: 5 bases; J trimming: 6 bases; junction bases outside the gene matches: 8. In DNA form, the CDR3 reads TGTGCCAGCAGCCTGGCCGGGACAGGGATCGAGCAGTACTTC. This sequence encodes CASSLAGTGIEQYF.

This rearrangement joins TRBV12-3 or TRBV12-4 to TRBJ1-1, with unresolved D. V gave up 7 bases and J gave up 6 bases, with 15 bases separating them. The CDR3 loop spans 13 amino acids. In nucleotides, the CDR3 is TGTGCCAGCACTCGGTCAGAGGAGGCTGAAGCTTTCTTT. Translation: CASTRSEEAEAFF.

The chain recombines TRBV6-1 with TRBJ2-3; D is perhaps TRBD1 or TRBD2 (6 bases each). The CDR3 spans 15 residues. The V end was cut by 1 base, the J end by 8 bases, with 16 bases between. Per the germline V gene, CDR1 is MNHNS and CDR2 is SASEGT. This chain's CDR3 is CASSEVLVGGGTQYF. CDR3 coding DNA: TGTGCCAGCAGTGAAGTATTGGTTGGAGGGGGTACGCAGTATTTT.

The rearrangement links TRBV30 to TRBJ1-6, with no clear D. Germline CDR1 reads GTSNPN; CDR2 reads SVGIG (reference sequence). This CDR3 spans 15 amino acids. Trimming took 8 bases from V and 5 from J, leaving 19 bases between them. CDR3 DNA: TGTGCCGAGAGCGGAGGAGGGAGTCATAATTCACCCCTCCACTTT. As protein: CAESGGGSHNSPLHF.

The chain has TRBV7-2 and TRBJ1-5; 9 bases are shared with TRBD1. The CDR3 length is 16 residues. Per germline, CDR1 SGHTA and CDR2 FQGNSA. J was trimmed by 2 bases and V by 6 bases; bases with no gene match: 8. This CDR3 reads CASSISGQGGNQPQHF. In DNA form, the CDR3 reads TGTGCCAGCAGTATTTCGGGACAGGGCGGCAATCAGCCCCAGCATTTT.

CDR3 bases: TGCGCCAGCAGCTTGGGTGTCGGACCCACCGGGGAGCTGTTTTTT. It codes for CASSLGVGPTGELFF. The chain employs TRBV5-1 and TRBJ2-2; D ambiguous. CDR1 is SGHRS, CDR2 YFSETQ, per germline. The CDR3 has 15 residues. V was cut by 0 bases and J by 4 bases, with 10 bases left in between.

CDR3 in DNA: TGTGCCACCAGCAGAGGTCGACAAGATAATTCACCCCTCCACTTT. It encodes CATSRGRQDNSPLHF. The chain is built from TRBV15 and TRBJ1-6; D unclear. Looked up from germline, CDR1 is LNHNV and CDR2 is YYDKDF (reference sequence). V lost 1 base and J lost 5, with 9 bases in between. This CDR3 comprises 15 residues.

The chain joins TRBV18 to TRBJ2-7; 9 positions match TRBD1. CDR1 and CDR2 from the germline V gene are KGHSH and LQKENI. The CDR3 covers 15 residues. V shed 3 bases and J 0 bases; nucleotides not matched to a gene: 3. CDR3 coding DNA: TGTGCCAGCTCACCCGGGACAGGGTCCTCCTACGAGCAGTACTTC. Translated, it gives CASSPGTGSSYEQYF.

The rearrangement joins TRBV5-8 to TRBJ2-1; D is uncertain. The CDR3 extends over 16 amino acids. Germline V gives CDR1 SGHTS, CDR2 YDEGEE. V lost 4 bases and J 0 bases, leaving 14 bases between the germline ends. The CDR3 loop is CASSPRRSSSYNEQFF. CDR3 nucleotide sequence: TGTGCCAGCAGCCCACGGCGCAGTAGCTCCTACAATGAGCAGTTCTTC.

This clone was seen just once. The rearrangement links TRBV7-2 to TRBJ2-1; D ambiguous. CDR1 SGHTA and CDR2 FQGNSA come from the germline V gene. Trimming left V 1 base short and J 3 bases short, with 7 bases between. The CDR3 length is 14 residues. The CDR3 is CASSLVRNYNEQFF. CDR3 sequence (DNA): TGTGCCAGCAGCTTAGTCAGAAACTACAATGAGCAGTTCTTC.

The chain joins TRBV4-3 to TRBJ2-3; tentative D call: TRBD1 (5 bases). Germline V gene lookup returns CDR1 LGHNA and CDR2 YSLEER. This CDR3 comprises 11 residues. V was trimmed by 6 bases and J by 6 bases, leaving 7 bases between them. CDR3 nucleotides: TGCGCCAGCAGTCAGGGCGATACGCAGTATTTT. This codes for CASSQGDTQYF.

This chain links TRBV18 with TRBJ2-2; 10 positions match TRBD2. Germline V gene data show CDR1 as KGHSH and CDR2 as LQKENI. There are 16 residues in the CDR3. Trimming cost V 0 bases and J 6 bases; bases outside gene matches: 4. The CDR3 here is CASSPPLAGLAGELFF. The CDR3 coding sequence is TGTGCCAGCTCACCACCACTAGCGGGATTGGCCGGGGAGCTGTTTTTT.